The 6 T cell receptor beta chains below come from one sample, sequenced in a study of T cell changes during pregnancy in multiple sclerosis. Some clones are missing from TCRdb's copy, which holds only in-frame ones; the method was immunoSEQ multiplex PCR. The sample contains 25,000 to 30,000 clones, 89% of which appear only once. Here the sequenced sample was CD4+ T cells from peripheral blood mononuclear cells, taken in the second trimester of pregnancy. Every receptor here comes from a female donor with multiple sclerosis, enrolled in a pregnancy study.

This chain joins TRBV6-1 and TRBJ2-5; TRBD1 matches 9 bases. V lost 2 bases, J lost 5 bases, and 9 bases stayed unmatched. CDR1 and CDR2 from the germline V gene are MNHNS and SASEGT. This CDR3 has 16 amino acids. CDR3 residues: CASSELQGARGETQYF. CDR3 bases: TGTGCCAGCAGTGAACTACAGGGGGCTAGGGGGGAGACCCAGTACTTC.

This clone was recorded once. The chain combines TRBV10-1 with TRBJ1-5; possible D gene TRBD1, 5 bases. CDR3 size: 13 residues. V was cut by 10 bases and J by 5 bases, with 15 bases left in between. Germline lookup yields CDR1 WNHNN and CDR2 SYGVQD (reference sequence). In nucleotides, the CDR3 is TGCGCCACTCAGGGCCCCTGGGATCAGCCCCAGCATTTT. It encodes CATQGPWDQPQHF.

This chain uses TRBV15 with TRBJ1-4; D gene unclear. Germline-derived CDR1 and CDR2 are LNHNV and YYDKDF (reference sequence). CDR3 length: 15 residues. V was trimmed by 0 bases and J by 7 bases, leaving 12 bases between them. CDR3 sequence: CATSRDIGWSEKLFF. The CDR3 nucleotides read TGTGCCACCAGCAGAGATATCGGGTGGTCTGAAAAACTGTTTTTT.

This clone was picked up one time. The V call is TRBV7-2, the J call TRBJ1-2; the match to TRBD1 covers 10 bases. The CDR3 has 16 amino acids. Looked up from germline, CDR1 is SGHTA and CDR2 is FQGNSA. V lost 1 base to trimming and J lost 7 bases; unmatched junction nucleotides: 9. CDR3 nucleotide sequence: TGTGCCAGCAGCTTAGGCCCGGACAGGGGGTCCTCTGGCTACACCTTC. Translated: CASSLGPDRGSSGYTF.

The chain uses TRBV5-1 and TRBJ2-5, with D perhaps TRBD1 (6 bases). This CDR3 has 13 residues. V was cut by 2 bases and J by 2 bases, with 7 bases left in between. Per germline, CDR1 SGHRS and CDR2 YFSETQ. The CDR3 here is CASSFGQQETQYF. The CDR3 nucleotides read TGCGCCAGCAGCTTTGGACAGCAAGAGACCCAGTACTTC.

V usage is TRBV5-1 and J usage is TRBJ1-2; weak D call: TRBD1 (6 bases). This CDR3 has 13 residues. V was trimmed by 0 bases and J by 6 bases, leaving 9 bases between them. Germline V gene lookup returns CDR1 SGHRS and CDR2 YFSETQ. CDR3 DNA sequence: TGCGCCAGCAGCTTGGAACAGGGTGATGGCTACACCTTC. This encodes CASSLEQGDGYTF.